Here is one T cell receptor beta chain with its context. This sample was included in a study of OX40 agonist ivuxolimab in advanced cancers. Study information: Clinicians treated patients with ivuxolimab, an agonistic anti-OX40 (CD134) antibody.

The length of the CDR3 is 15 residues. J was trimmed by 8 bases and V by 4 bases; bases with no gene match: 9. Per germline, CDR1 LGHNA and CDR2 YNFKEQ. Assay used: immunoSEQ multiplex PCR; TCRdb lists only in-frame clones, some missing. There are approximately 13,000 clones in the sample; nearly 85% occur only once, and more than 20% lies in the top ten. The J gene is TRBJ2-1, the V gene TRBV4-2; 9 positions agree with TRBD2. Source: CD4+ or CD8+ T cells sorted from blood, taken in a trial of the OX40 agonist ivuxolimab. The receptor was derived from an adult with an advanced solid tumor such as melanoma, head and neck, liver or kidney cancer. DNA of the CDR3: TGTGCCAGCAGCCCCTGGATTAGCGGGGGCTATGAGCAGTTCTTC. Translation: CASSPWISGGYEQFF.